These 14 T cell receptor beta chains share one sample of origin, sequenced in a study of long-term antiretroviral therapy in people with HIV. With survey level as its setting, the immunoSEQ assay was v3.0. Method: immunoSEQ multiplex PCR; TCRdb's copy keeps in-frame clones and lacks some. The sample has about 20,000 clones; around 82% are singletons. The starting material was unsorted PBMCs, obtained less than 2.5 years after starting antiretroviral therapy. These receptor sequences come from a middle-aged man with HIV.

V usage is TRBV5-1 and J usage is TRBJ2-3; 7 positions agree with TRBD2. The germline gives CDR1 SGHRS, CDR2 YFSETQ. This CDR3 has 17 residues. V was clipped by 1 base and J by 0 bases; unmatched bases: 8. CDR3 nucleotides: TGCGCCAGCAGCTTGATACTAGCGTTTACTAGCACAGATACGCAGTATTTT. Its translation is CASSLILAFTSTDTQYF.

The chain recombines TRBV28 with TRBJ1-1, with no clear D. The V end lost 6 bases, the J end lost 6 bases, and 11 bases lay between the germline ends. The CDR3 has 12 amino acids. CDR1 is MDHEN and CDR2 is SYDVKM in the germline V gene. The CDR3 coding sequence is TGTGCCAGCAGACCCGCAGGTTCTGAAGCTTTCTTT. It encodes CASRPAGSEAFF.

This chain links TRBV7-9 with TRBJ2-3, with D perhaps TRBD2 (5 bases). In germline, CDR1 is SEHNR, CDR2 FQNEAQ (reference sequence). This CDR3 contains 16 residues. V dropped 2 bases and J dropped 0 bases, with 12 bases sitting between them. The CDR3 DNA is TGTGCCAGCAGCTTATTTGAGGGCACTAGCACAGATACGCAGTATTTT. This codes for CASSLFEGTSTDTQYF.

The CDR3 DNA sequence: TGCGCCAGCAGGGCCGAAAACCCCAATGAGCAGTTCTTC. Amino acid sequence: CASRAENPNEQFF. V gene TRBV5-1 combines with J gene TRBJ2-1, with D unclear. Trimming took off 5 bases at V and 6 bases at J, with 12 bases between the two ends. Per germline, CDR1 SGHRS and CDR2 YFSETQ. The CDR3 runs 13 residues.

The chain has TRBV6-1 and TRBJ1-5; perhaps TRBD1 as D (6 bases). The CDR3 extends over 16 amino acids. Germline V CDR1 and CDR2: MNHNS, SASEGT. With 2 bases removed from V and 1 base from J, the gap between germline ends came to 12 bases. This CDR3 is CASSEFGGASNQPQHF. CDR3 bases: TGTGCCAGCAGTGAATTTGGGGGGGCAAGCAATCAGCCCCAGCATTTT.

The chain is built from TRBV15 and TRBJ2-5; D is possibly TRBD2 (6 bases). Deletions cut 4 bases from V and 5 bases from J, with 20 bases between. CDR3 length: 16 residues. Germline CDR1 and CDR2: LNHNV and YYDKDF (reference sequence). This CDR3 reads CATSNMPAAGGETQYF. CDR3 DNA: TGTGCCACCAGCAACATGCCGGCGGCTGGGGGGGAGACCCAGTACTTC.

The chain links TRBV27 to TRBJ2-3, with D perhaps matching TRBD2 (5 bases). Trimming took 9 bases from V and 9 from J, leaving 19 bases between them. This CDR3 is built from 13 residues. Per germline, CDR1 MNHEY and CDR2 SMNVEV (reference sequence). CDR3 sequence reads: CASSSLGSGTQYF. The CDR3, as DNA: TGTGCCAGTTCCAGTTTAGGGAGTGGCACGCAGTATTTT.

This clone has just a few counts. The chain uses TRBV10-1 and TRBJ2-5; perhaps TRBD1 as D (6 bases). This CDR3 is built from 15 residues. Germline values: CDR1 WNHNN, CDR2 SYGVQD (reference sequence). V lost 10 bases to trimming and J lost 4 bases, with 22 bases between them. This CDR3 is CAITSGNRVGETQYF. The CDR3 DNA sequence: TGCGCCATCACGTCAGGGAACAGGGTGGGAGAGACCCAGTACTTC.

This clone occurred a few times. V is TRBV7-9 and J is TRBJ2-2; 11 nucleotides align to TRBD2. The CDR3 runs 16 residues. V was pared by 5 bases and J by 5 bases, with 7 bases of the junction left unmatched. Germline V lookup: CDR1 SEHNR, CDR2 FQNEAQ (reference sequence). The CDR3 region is CASSPFTSGRTGELFF. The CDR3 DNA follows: TGTGCCAGCAGCCCCTTTACTAGCGGGAGAACCGGGGAGCTGTTTTTT.

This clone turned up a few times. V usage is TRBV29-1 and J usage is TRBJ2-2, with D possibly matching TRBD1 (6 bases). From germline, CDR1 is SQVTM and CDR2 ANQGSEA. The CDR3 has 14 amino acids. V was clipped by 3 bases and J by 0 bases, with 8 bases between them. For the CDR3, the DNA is TGCAGCGTTGAGAAGGGGGCGAACACCGGGGAGCTGTTTTTT. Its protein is CSVEKGANTGELFF.

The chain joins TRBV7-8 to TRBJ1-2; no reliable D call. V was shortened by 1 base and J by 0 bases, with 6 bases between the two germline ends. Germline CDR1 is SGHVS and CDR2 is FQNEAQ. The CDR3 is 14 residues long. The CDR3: CASSLEASNYGYTF. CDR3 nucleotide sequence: TGTGCCAGCAGCTTAGAGGCGTCTAACTATGGCTACACCTTC.

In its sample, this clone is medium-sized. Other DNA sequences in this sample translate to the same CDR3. The CDR3 spells CASGLGSYEQYF. CDR3 coding DNA: TGTGCTAGTGGTTTGGGGTCCTACGAGCAGTACTTC. V is TRBV12-5 and J is TRBJ2-7; D remains ambiguous. V was clipped by 1 base and J by 1 base, with 2 bases between them. This CDR3 comprises 12 residues. Germline CDR1 is LGHNT and CDR2 is FRNRAP.

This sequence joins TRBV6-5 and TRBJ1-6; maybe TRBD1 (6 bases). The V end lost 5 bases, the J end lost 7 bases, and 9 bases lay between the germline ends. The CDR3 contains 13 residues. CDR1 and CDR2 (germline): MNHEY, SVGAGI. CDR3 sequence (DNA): TGTGCCAGCAGTAGAACAGGGAATTCACCCCTCCACTTT. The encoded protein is CASSRTGNSPLHF.

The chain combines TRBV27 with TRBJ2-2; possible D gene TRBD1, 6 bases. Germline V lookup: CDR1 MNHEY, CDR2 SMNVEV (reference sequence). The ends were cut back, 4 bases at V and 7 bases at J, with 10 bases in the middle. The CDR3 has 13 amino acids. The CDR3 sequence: CASSSDRNGELFF. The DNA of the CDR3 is TGTGCCAGCAGTTCCGACAGGAACGGGGAGCTGTTTTTT.